A selection of T cell receptor beta chains follows, all from one sample in a study of cytotoxic CD8 clonotypes in ibrutinib-treated CLL. The data were produced by immunoSEQ multiplex PCR, yet TCRdb's version contains in-frame clones alone and is incomplete. Of approximately 23,000 clones listed, about 68% are singletons. The starting material was PBMCs, obtained before ibrutinib treatment. These receptors all stem from a human donor with chronic lymphocytic leukemia. The CDR3 runs from the conserved cysteine through the conserved F or W. Fields, in order: D gene, J gene, clone size, V gene, CDR3 DNA, CDR3 protein. D genes are given only for firm matches. Clone size is not always given. Where it is, it says once, few, many or a class for expanded clones.

>NA|TRBJ1-1|few|TRBV7-9
TGTGCCAGCACGCGGACAGACGCTGAAGCTTTCTTT
CASTRTDAEAFF
>TRBD1|TRBJ1-2|once|TRBV2
TGTGCCAGCAGTGAGGACAGGGGGGCTAACTATGGCTACACCTTC
CASSEDRGANYGYTF
>TRBD1|TRBJ1-2|once|TRBV9
TGTGCCAGCAGCGGGACAGGGAACTATGGCTACACCTTC
CASSGTGNYGYTF
>TRBD1|TRBJ2-7|NA|TRBV5-1
TGCGCCAGCAGCTTAGGGGGCCGGGACTACGAGCAGTACTTC
CASSLGGRDYEQYF
>TRBD1|TRBJ1-2|NA|TRBV6-4
TGTGCCAGCAGTGCCCGGACAGGGGGTAACTATGGCTACACCTTC
CASSARTGGNYGYTF
>TRBD1|TRBJ2-7|NA|TRBV6-1
TGTGCCAGCAGCCCTGGACAGGGACCTCAATACGAGCAGTACTTC
CASSPGQGPQYEQYF
>NA|TRBJ2-3|NA|TRBV25-1
TGTGCCAGCAGTGATTACGACCCCACAGATACGCAGTATTTT
CASSDYDPTDTQYF
>NA|TRBJ1-5|NA|TRBV18
TGTGCCAGCTCACCAAACAGCCAGAATCAGCCCCAGCATTTT
CASSPNSQNQPQHF
>NA|TRBJ1-2|NA|TRBV7-9
TGTGCCAGCAGCTTAGTTGATGACTATGGCTACACCTTC
CASSLVDDYGYTF
>NA|TRBJ2-5|NA|TRBV11-1
TGTGCCAGCAGCAGTGGGACCCGTCGGGAGACCCAGTACTTC
CASSSGTRRETQYF
>TRBD1|TRBJ2-7|few|TRBV6-6
TGTGCCAGCAGTAGTAGACAGGGGAGTGACGAGCAGTACTTC
CASSSRQGSDEQYF
>NA|TRBJ2-7|NA|TRBV28
TGTGCCAGCTCGCAGTACGAGCAGTACTTC
CASSQYEQYF
>NA|TRBJ2-7|NA|TRBV7-7
TGTGCTAGCAGCCCGGGGTTCGCTCCCTACGAGCAGTACTTC
CASSPGFAPYEQYF
>NA|TRBJ1-1|NA|TRBV19
TGTGCCAGTTTGGGCCGGGACGGCACTGAAGCTTTCTTT
CASLGRDGTEAFF
>TRBD2|TRBJ2-5|NA|TRBV27
TGTGCCAGCAGTTTGTCTCTAGCGGGAGGGTACGAGTACTTC
CASSLSLAGGYEYF
>NA|TRBJ1-4|NA|TRBV18
TGTGCCAGCTCACTAGCGGGTCAGGGATCTGAAAAACTGTTTTTT
CASSLAGQGSEKLFF
>NA|TRBJ2-2|few|TRBV14
TGTGCCAGCAGCCAACAGGAGGGGCCCACCGGGGAGCTGTTTTTT
CASSQQEGPTGELFF
>NA|TRBJ2-7|few|TRBV5-1
TGCGCCAGCAGCTTGGCTTTCTACGAGCAGTACTTC
CASSLAFYEQYF
>NA|TRBJ1-2|NA|TRBV25-1
TGTGCCAGCAGTGATGTGGGGACTAACTATGGCTACACCTTC
CASSDVGTNYGYTF
>TRBD2|TRBJ2-7|NA|TRBV7-8
TGTGCCAGCAGCTCCATGGCGGGAGGATATGTGCAGTACTTC
CASSSMAGGYVQYF
>TRBD1|TRBJ1-1|NA|TRBV5-1
TGCGCCAGCAGCTTGGGGGCAGGGGGTGCCACTGAAGCTTTCTTT
CASSLGAGGATEAFF
>NA|TRBJ2-3|NA|TRBV11-2
TGTGCCAGCAGCTTGTCGATTGTGGGCTCGGGCACAGATACGCAGTATTTT
CASSLSIVGSGTDTQYF
>TRBD2|TRBJ2-3|NA|TRBV28
TGTGCCAGCAGTTCCCCGACTAGCGGGAGGGATACGCAGTATTTT
CASSSPTSGRDTQYF
>TRBD1|TRBJ1-3|NA|TRBV6-5
TGTGCCAGCAGGGGGACAGGGCCTGGAAACACCATATATTTT
CASRGTGPGNTIYF
>NA|TRBJ1-2|NA|TRBV11-2
TGTGCCAGCAGTTCCTGGACAGAAACCTATGGCTACACCTTC
CASSSWTETYGYTF
>TRBD2|TRBJ2-3|NA|TRBV28
TGTGCCACCCTTGGGTTGGGAGGGCCCTCAGATACGCAGTATTTT
CATLGLGGPSDTQYF
>NA|TRBJ1-1|NA|TRBV30
TGTGCCTGGGCCACCAGGGGATACACTGAAGCTTTCTTT
CAWATRGYTEAFF
>NA|TRBJ1-1|NA|TRBV29-1
TGCAGCGTTGCTGGCAGCGTCACTGAAGCTTTCTTT
CSVAGSVTEAFF
>TRBD1|TRBJ2-1|NA|TRBV7-9
TGTGCCAGCAGAAAAGGGGAGCGGACAGGGGGCCGCGGTGAGCAGTTCTTC
CASRKGERTGGRGEQFF
>TRBD2|TRBJ2-3|once|TRBV7-3
TGTGCCAGCAGCTTAATAACTAGCGGGAGGGAAACAGATACGCAGTATTTT
CASSLITSGRETDTQYF
>NA|TRBJ2-5|NA|TRBV19
TGTGCCAGTAGTCGCGGGGATAAACAAGAGACCCAGTACTTC
CASSRGDKQETQYF
>NA|TRBJ1-4|few|TRBV7-3
TGTGCCAGCAGCCCCGGCAGTACAGCGAATGAAAAACTGTTTTTT
CASSPGSTANEKLFF
>NA|TRBJ2-2|NA|TRBV19
TGTGCCAGTAGTGATCGGGGCCTAACCTCGGGCACCGGGGAGCTGTTTTTT
CASSDRGLTSGTGELFF
>TRBD1|TRBJ1-1|few|TRBV7-3
TGTGCCAGCAGCCCCCGACAGGGGATGAACACTGAAGCTTTCTTT
CASSPRQGMNTEAFF
>TRBD1|TRBJ2-5|NA|TRBV5-1
TGCGCCAGCAGCTTGGAAGGGGGCGTTCGGGAGACCCAGTACTTC
CASSLEGGVRETQYF
>NA|TRBJ2-1|NA|TRBV18
TGTGCCAGCTCACGCGGACGGAGCTCCTACAATGAGCAGTTCTTC
CASSRGRSSYNEQFF
>NA|TRBJ2-1|once|TRBV7-3
TGTGCCAGCAGCCTCCTAGCGATGTCCTACAATGAGCAGTTCTTC
CASSLLAMSYNEQFF
>TRBD2|TRBJ2-5|NA|TRBV10-3
TGTGCCATCAGTGATGCGGGAGGGGGGGAGACCCAGTACTTC
CAISDAGGGETQYF
>NA|TRBJ2-7|NA|TRBV9
TGTGCCAGCAGCGGAACAGCTTCCGAGCAGTACTTC
CASSGTASEQYF
>NA|TRBJ2-5|NA|TRBV9
TGTGCCAGCAGCGCGAGCATCACCCTGGGGGAGACCCAGTACTTC
CASSASITLGETQYF
>NA|TRBJ1-6|NA|TRBV19
TGTGCCAGTAATAAACAGGGATTGCCCTATAATTCACCCCTCCACTTT
CASNKQGLPYNSPLHF
>TRBD1|TRBJ1-2|NA|TRBV28
TGTGCCAGCAGTTTCGACAGGGGTCGGGGCTATGGCTACACCTTC
CASSFDRGRGYGYTF
>NA|TRBJ2-3|once|TRBV18
TGTGCCAGCTCACCCACCACAGATACGCAGTATTTT
CASSPTTDTQYF
>NA|TRBJ2-7|large|TRBV27
TGTGCCAGCAGTGGACAGACCAGCTCCTACGAGCAGTACTTC
CASSGQTSSYEQYF
>NA|TRBJ2-7|NA|TRBV27
TGTGCCAGCAGTTTGGTATGGCCCATCGAGCAGTACTTC
CASSLVWPIEQYF
>NA|TRBJ2-2|few|TRBV14
TGTGCCAGCAGCCGGGACTTGTTTACCGGGGAGCTGTTTTTT
CASSRDLFTGELFF
>NA|TRBJ2-2|NA|TRBV20-1
TGCAGTGCTAGACGCGCCGGGGAGCTGTTTTTT
CSARRAGELFF
>NA|TRBJ1-2|NA|TRBV4-1
TGCGCCAGCAGCCTCACATCCTTCTTCGCAGGGGAGTCCGGCTACACCTTC
CASSLTSFFAGESGYTF
>NA|TRBJ2-1|NA|TRBV7-2
TGTGCCAGCAGCTCACTAGGGGAGCCCTATGATGAGCAGTTCTTC
CASSSLGEPYDEQFF